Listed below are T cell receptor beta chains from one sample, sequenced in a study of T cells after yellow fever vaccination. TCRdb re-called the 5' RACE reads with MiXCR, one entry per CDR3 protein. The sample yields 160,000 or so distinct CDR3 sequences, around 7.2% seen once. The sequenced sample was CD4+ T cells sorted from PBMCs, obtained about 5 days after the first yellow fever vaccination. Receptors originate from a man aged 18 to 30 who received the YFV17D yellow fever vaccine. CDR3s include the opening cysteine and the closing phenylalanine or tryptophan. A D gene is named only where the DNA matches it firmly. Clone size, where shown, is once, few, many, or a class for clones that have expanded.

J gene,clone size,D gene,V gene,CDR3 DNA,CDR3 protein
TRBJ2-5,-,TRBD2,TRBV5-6,TGTGCCAGCACCCCACCCGGGGGGGGGAAGACCCAGTACTTC,CASTPPGGGKTQYF
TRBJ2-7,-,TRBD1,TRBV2,TGTGCCAGCGGACAGGTGCCCTACGAGCAGTACTTC,CASGQVPYEQYF
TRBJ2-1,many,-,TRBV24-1,TGTGCCACCAGTGACCCAACAGGGCCCTCATACAATGAGCAGTTCTTC,CATSDPTGPSYNEQFF
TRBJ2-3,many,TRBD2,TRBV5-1,TGCGCCAGCAGCTTGGCGGGGGGTTCGTACACAGATACGCAGTATTTT,CASSLAGGSYTDTQYF
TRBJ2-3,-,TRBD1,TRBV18,TGTGCCAGCTCACCCAGGGGGCCAGCCACAGATACGCAGTATTTT,CASSPRGPATDTQYF
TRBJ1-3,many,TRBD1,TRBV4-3,TGCGCCAGCAGCCCCCGGCCGGGACAGGGCCGAAACACCATATATTTT,CASSPRPGQGRNTIYF
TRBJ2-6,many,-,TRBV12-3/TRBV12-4,TGTGCCAGCACCCTCTGGAACTCTGGGGCCAACGTCCTGACTTTC,CASTLWNSGANVLTF
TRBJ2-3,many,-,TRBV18,TGTGCCAGCTCACCAACGGACTCAACCACAGATACGCAGTATTTT,CASSPTDSTTDTQYF
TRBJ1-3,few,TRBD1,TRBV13,TGTGCCAGCAGCTACCGACAGGGGTCTGGAAACACCATATATTTT,CASSYRQGSGNTIYF
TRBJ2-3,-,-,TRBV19,TGTGCCAGTAGTATAGTGGGGGGCCCGGCAGATACGCAGTATTTT,CASSIVGGPADTQYF
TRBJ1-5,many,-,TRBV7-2,TGTGCCAGCAGCAGCAATCCTGGGTGGGGGACCCAGCATTTT,CASSSNPGWGTQHF
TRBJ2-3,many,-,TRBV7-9,TGTGCCAGCCAGGCGCAGTATTTT,CASQAQYF
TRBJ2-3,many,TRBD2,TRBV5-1,TGCGCCAGCAGCTTGAGTCTAGCGGGGGTAACCACAGATACGCAGTATTTT,CASSLSLAGVTTDTQYF
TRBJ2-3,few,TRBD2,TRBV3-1,TGTGCCAGCAGCCCCGTCGGACTAGCGGATACGCAGTATTTT,CASSPVGLADTQYF
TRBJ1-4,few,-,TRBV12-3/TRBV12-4,TGTGCCAGCAGTTTTGGCAGGCGAAATGAAAAACTGTTTTTT,CASSFGRRNEKLFF
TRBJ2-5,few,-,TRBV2,TGTGCCAGCAGTGAAGCGCACGGCCTAGAGACCCAGTACTTC,CASSEAHGLETQYF
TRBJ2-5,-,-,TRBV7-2,TGTGCCAGCAGCCTCATCAGGGAAGAGACCCAGTACTTC,CASSLIREETQYF
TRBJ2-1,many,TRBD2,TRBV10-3,TGTGCCATCAGCGGGACTAGCGGACGATACAATGAGCAGTTCTTC,CAISGTSGRYNEQFF
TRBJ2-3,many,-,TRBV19,TGTGCCAGTAGTCCTCAGGGACACACAGATACGCAGTATTTT,CASSPQGHTDTQYF
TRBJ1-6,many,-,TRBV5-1,TGCGCCAGCAGCTTGGGACCGATAGATTCACCCCTCCACTTT,CASSLGPIDSPLHF
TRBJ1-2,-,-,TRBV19,TGTGCCAGTAGTATTTGGGGGAACTATGGCTACACCTTC,CASSIWGNYGYTF
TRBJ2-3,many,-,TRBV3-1,TGTGCCAGCAGCCAAGTGTGGGGTACGCAGTATTTT,CASSQVWGTQYF
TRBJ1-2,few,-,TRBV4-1,TGCGCCAGCAGACCTCCGGGACAAAACTATGGCTACACCTTC,CASRPPGQNYGYTF
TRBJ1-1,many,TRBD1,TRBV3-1,TGTGCCAGCAGCCACGCGGGACAGGGGGTACCTGAAGCTTTCTTT,CASSHAGQGVPEAFF
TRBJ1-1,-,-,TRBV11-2,TGTGCCAGCAGCTTAGTAATTAGGGGGGACACTGAAGCTTTCTTT,CASSLVIRGDTEAFF
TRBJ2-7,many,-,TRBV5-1,TGCGCCAGCAGCTTGGTGGGGGCAGGCATCCCCTACGAGCAGTACTTC,CASSLVGAGIPYEQYF
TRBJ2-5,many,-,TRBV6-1,TGTGCCAGCAGTGGGCTCTTCGCCCAGACCCAGTACTTC,CASSGLFAQTQYF
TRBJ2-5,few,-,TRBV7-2,TGTGCCAGCAGCCCCAGGATGAGCCAAGAGACCCAGTACTTC,CASSPRMSQETQYF
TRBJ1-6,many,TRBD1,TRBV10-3,TGTGCCACGGGACAGGGGAGCTCCTATAATTCACCCCTCCACTTT,CATGQGSSYNSPLHF
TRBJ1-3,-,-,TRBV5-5,TGTGCCAGCAGCTTGGGCCCGGGTCCATATTTT,CASSLGPGPYF
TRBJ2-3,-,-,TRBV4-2,TGTGCCAGCAGCCGGAGGGCGGGGGCCCTACATAGCACAGATACGCAGTATTTT,CASSRRAGALHSTDTQYF
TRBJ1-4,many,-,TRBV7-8,TGTGCCAGCAGCTTAGAGTCGGGGGTTCGAACTAATGAAAAACTGTTTTTT,CASSLESGVRTNEKLFF
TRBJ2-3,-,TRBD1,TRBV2,TGTACCAGCAGTCCGAATAACCGGGACAGGGTATCAGCAGATACGCAGTATTTT,CTSSPNNRDRVSADTQYF
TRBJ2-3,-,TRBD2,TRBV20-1,TGCAGTGCTTCCGGGACTAGCGGAACAAGCACAGATACGCAGTATTTT,CSASGTSGTSTDTQYF
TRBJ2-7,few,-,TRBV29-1,TGCAGCGTTGATCTCAGGGGTACCGAGCAGTACTTC,CSVDLRGTEQYF
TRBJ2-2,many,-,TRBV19,TGTGCCAGCCCCGGGGACACCGGGGAGCTGTTTTTT,CASPGDTGELFF
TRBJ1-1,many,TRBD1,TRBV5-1,TGCGCCAGCAGCGAAGGACAGGGGTGGACTGAAGCTTTCTTT,CASSEGQGWTEAFF
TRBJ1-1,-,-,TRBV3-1,TGTGCCAGCAGCCAGCGGAGGAGCACTGAAGCTTTCTTT,CASSQRRSTEAFF
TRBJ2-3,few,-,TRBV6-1,TGTGCCAGCAGGGAGTCCCACTCTCACACAGATACGCAGTATTTT,CASRESHSHTDTQYF
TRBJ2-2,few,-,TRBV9,TGTGCCAGCAGCGTCTACAGTACCGGGGAGCTGTTTTTT,CASSVYSTGELFF
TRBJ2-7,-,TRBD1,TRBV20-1,TGCAGTGCTAGTGGAATTGGGGGGACAGGGAGAGGCGAGCAGTACTTC,CSASGIGGTGRGEQYF
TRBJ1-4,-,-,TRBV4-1,TGCGCCAGCAGCGCGGGGGGGGGCTGGAGTGAAAAACTGTTTTTT,CASSAGGGWSEKLFF
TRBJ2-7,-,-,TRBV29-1,TGCAGCGTTAAAGGTCCCTCCTACGAGCAGTACTTC,CSVKGPSYEQYF
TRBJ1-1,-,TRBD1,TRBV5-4,TGTGCCAGCAGCTTGGAGGGACAGGGGAACACTGAAGCTTTCTTT,CASSLEGQGNTEAFF
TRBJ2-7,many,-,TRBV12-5,TGTGCTAGTGCCAGGGTAAACAGCTACGAGCAGTACTTC,CASARVNSYEQYF